The 28 T cell receptor beta chains in this list originate from one sample, sequenced in a study of cytomegalovirus exposure and HLA in healthy donors. Primers included in the PCR were 60 Vbeta and 13 Jbeta primers. Generated by immunoSEQ multiplex PCR, the TCRdb table keeps only in-frame clones and is missing some. The sample contains 180,000 or so clones, more than 65% of which appear only once. The source material was PBMCs. The receptors here all came from a woman between 25 and 40 years old in good health and CMV-seropositive.

The chain carries TRBV7-2 and TRBJ2-7, with D possibly being TRBD2 (6 bases). The CDR3 length is 19 residues. The V end was cut by 3 bases, the J end by 0 bases, with 24 bases between. Germline lookup yields CDR1 SGHTA and CDR2 FQGNSA. CDR3 bases: TGTGCCAGCAGCTTCAGTGGGGGACTTCGCCAGGCGAACTCCTACGAGCAGTACTTC. Residues: CASSFSGGLRQANSYEQYF.

J is TRBJ1-2 and V is TRBV19; 7 bases agree with TRBD1. Trimming cost V 3 bases and J 8 bases; bases outside gene matches: 9. Germline assignment: CDR1 LNHDA and CDR2 SQIVND (reference sequence). CDR3 length: 14 residues. For the CDR3, the DNA is TGTGCCAGTAGTATGGAGACAGGGCGACGCGGCTACACCTTC. Amino acid sequence: CASSMETGRRGYTF.

In this sample, this clone turned up a few times. The rearrangement links TRBV6-1 to TRBJ2-7; 9 bases are shared with TRBD2. Germline V gene sequence: CDR1 MNHNS, CDR2 SASEGT. The CDR3 sequence is 14 residues long. V trimming: 4 bases; J trimming: 4 bases; junction bases outside the gene matches: 5. As DNA, the CDR3 is TGTGCCAGCAGTGTCGCGGGGGGGGGATACGAGCAGTACTTC. Residues: CASSVAGGGYEQYF.

The chain has TRBV25-1 and TRBJ1-4, with a possible D match to TRBD1 (5 bases). The CDR3 loop spans 16 amino acids. Per the germline V gene, CDR1 is MGHDK and CDR2 is SYGVNS. V lost 3 bases and J lost 8, with 19 bases in between. The CDR3 loop reads CASSDPGEGRWEKLFF. In DNA, the CDR3 is TGTGCCAGCAGTGACCCGGGAGAGGGGAGGTGGGAAAAACTGTTTTTT.

The genes are TRBV4-3 and TRBJ2-3; maybe TRBD2 (6 bases). V was clipped by 0 bases and J by 6 bases, with 16 bases between them. The CDR3 length is 16 residues. The germline V gene encodes CDR1 LGHNA and CDR2 YSLEER. CDR3: CASSQDSSVLGDTQYF. The CDR3 DNA is TGCGCCAGCAGCCAAGACTCTAGCGTTCTGGGGGATACGCAGTATTTT.

This sequence joins TRBV18 and TRBJ1-6; TRBD1 aligns across 8 bases. This CDR3 is built from 15 residues. Germline loops: CDR1 KGHSH, CDR2 LQKENI. The V gene end was trimmed by 6 bases and the J gene end by 7 bases; junction bases not matched to a gene: 8. CDR3 bases: TGTGCCAGCTCGACCGGGACAGGCCGAAATTCACCCCTCCACTTT. Translated, it gives CASSTGTGRNSPLHF.

The J gene is TRBJ1-2, the V gene TRBV6-4; 8 positions agree with TRBD1. The germline CDR1 and CDR2 sequences are MRHNA and SNTAGT. V was clipped by 4 bases and J by 4 bases; unmatched bases: 8. This CDR3 has 15 residues. CDR3 region: CASSARDRNFYGYTF. DNA of the CDR3: TGTGCCAGCAGTGCGCGGGACAGGAATTTCTATGGCTACACCTTC.

The chain uses TRBV10-3 and TRBJ2-2, with 8 bases lining up with TRBD1. CDR3 length equals 16 residues. Germline CDR1 and CDR2: ENHRY and SYGVKD. Trimming at V came to 5 bases and at J to 3 bases, leaving 8 bases not matched to a gene. CDR3 sequence reads: CAISRPQTGDTGELFF. The CDR3 DNA is TGTGCCATCAGTAGGCCCCAGACAGGGGACACCGGGGAGCTGTTTTTT.

This clone showed up just once. CDR3 residues: CASSLAQGGGYGYTF. The CDR3 nucleotides are TGCGCCAGCAGCTTGGCCCAGGGAGGAGGTTATGGCTACACCTTC. The chain combines TRBV5-1 with TRBJ1-2, with D perhaps matching TRBD1 (5 bases). This CDR3 has 15 amino acids. V lost 0 bases, J lost 5 bases, and 14 bases lay in between. Germline-derived CDR1 and CDR2 are SGHRS and YFSETQ.

The chain links TRBV27 to TRBJ2-1, with D maybe TRBD2 (5 bases). This CDR3 is built from 18 residues. CDR1 and CDR2 from the germline V gene are MNHEY and SMNVEV (reference sequence). V was trimmed by 2 bases and J by 4 bases, leaving 21 bases between them. The CDR3 reads CASSLSGPDRGRYNEQFF. CDR3 in DNA: TGTGCCAGCAGTTTAAGCGGCCCCGACCGGGGAAGGTACAATGAGCAGTTCTTC.

J is TRBJ1-5 and V is TRBV15, with D unresolved. The CDR3 has 13 amino acids. The germline gives CDR1 LNHNV, CDR2 YYDKDF (reference sequence). The V end was cut by 0 bases, the J end by 7 bases, with 7 bases between. The CDR3 protein is CATSRDRGQPQHF. In nucleotides, the CDR3 is TGTGCCACCAGCAGAGATCGAGGCCAGCCCCAGCATTTT.

The chain combines TRBV27 with TRBJ1-4; TRBD1 is a possible D gene (6 bases). The V and J ends lost 0 bases and 0 bases respectively, with 14 bases between them. The CDR3 has 18 amino acids. Looked up from germline, CDR1 is MNHEY and CDR2 is SMNVEV (reference sequence). CDR3 in amino acids: CASSLSYPGAPTNEKLFF. Written as DNA, the CDR3 is TGTGCCAGCAGTTTATCGTACCCAGGGGCCCCAACTAATGAAAAACTGTTTTTT.

The sample holds a few counts of this clone. This chain connects TRBV28 to TRBJ1-2; 7 nucleotides line up with TRBD1. Trimming at V came to 4 bases and at J to 3 bases, leaving 11 bases not matched to a gene. The CDR3 runs 16 residues. The germline V gene has CDR1 MDHEN and CDR2 SYDVKM. The CDR3 DNA follows: TGTGCCAGCAGTTCGCCCCAGGGGGAAATCCACTATGGCTACACCTTC. Its translation is CASSSPQGEIHYGYTF.

V and J are TRBV19 and TRBJ1-2; 7 nucleotides agree with TRBD1. The junction had 6 bases not matched to a gene; V was cut back by 7 bases and J by 4 bases. CDR1 and CDR2 from the germline V gene are LNHDA and SQIVND (reference sequence). This CDR3 is 13 amino acids long. The CDR3 is CASTQDRFYGYTF. Written as DNA, the CDR3 is TGTGCCAGTACTCAGGACAGGTTCTATGGCTACACCTTC.

The rearrangement joins TRBV27 to TRBJ2-7, with 8 bases that match TRBD1. Unmatched junction bases numbered 4, after V lost 6 bases and J lost 3 bases. CDR3 length equals 13 residues. The germline V gene has CDR1 MNHEY and CDR2 SMNVEV (reference sequence). The CDR3 coding sequence is TGTGCCAGCAGCGACACAGGGGGCTACGAGCAGTACTTC. Protein: CASSDTGGYEQYF.

This chain connects TRBV13 to TRBJ1-2; D gene ambiguous. Between the trimmed V and J ends, which lost 5 bases and 0 bases, there was a span of 7 bases. Per germline, CDR1 PRHDT and CDR2 FYEKMQ (reference sequence). The length of the CDR3 is 13 residues. The CDR3 DNA follows: TGTGCCAGCAGCATGAGCCCTAACTATGGCTACACCTTC. Protein: CASSMSPNYGYTF.

V is TRBV19 and J is TRBJ2-2; the match to TRBD1 covers 9 bases. The CDR3 has 14 amino acids. V lost 5 bases to trimming and J lost 7 bases; unmatched junction nucleotides: 5. Germline CDR1 LNHDA, CDR2 SQIVND (reference sequence). The CDR3 nucleotides are TGTGCCAGTAGTGACAGGGGGGTTGTCGGGGAGCTGTTTTTT. Translating it yields CASSDRGVVGELFF.

The V call is TRBV7-9, the J call TRBJ1-2; D unresolved. Trimming cost V 1 base and J 7 bases, with 16 bases left between them. CDR1 and CDR2 (germline): SEHNR, FQNEAQ (reference sequence). The CDR3 is made up of 15 amino acids. CDR3 sequence: CASSLERSTTGGYTF. The CDR3 nucleotides read TGTGCCAGCAGCTTAGAGCGCAGTACAACGGGTGGCTACACCTTC.

The rearrangement uses TRBV6-5 and TRBJ1-2, with TRBD1 matching over 8 bases. The CDR3 has 13 amino acids. The J segment lost 8 bases and the V segment lost 5 bases, leaving 7 bases of the junction unmatched. The germline V gene has CDR1 MNHEY and CDR2 SVGAGI. The CDR3: CASSETGTGGYTF. In nucleotides, the CDR3 is TGTGCCAGCAGTGAAACCGGGACAGGAGGCTACACCTTC.

The CDR3 region is CASGGRVGELFF. CDR3 in DNA: TGTGCCAGCGGGGGGAGGGTCGGGGAGCTGTTTTTT. J is TRBJ2-2 and V is TRBV2, with TRBD2 identical over 7 bases. Unmatched junction bases numbered 4, after V lost 8 bases and J lost 7 bases. The CDR3 consists of 12 residues. CDR1 and CDR2 from the germline V gene are SNHLY and FYNNEI. The variable domain in full, with the rest retrieved from reference TRBV2 and TRBJ2-2, is EPEVTQTPSHQVTQMGQEVILRCVPISNHLYFYWYRQILGQKVEFLVSFYNNEISEKSEIFDDQFSVERPDGSNFTLKIRSTKLEDSAMYFCASGGRVGELFFGEGSRLTVL.

This rearrangement joins TRBV18 to TRBJ1-4; a weak D match, TRBD1 (6 bases). CDR3 length: 15 amino acids. Trimming removed 8 bases from V and 8 bases from J, with 21 bases in between. From germline, CDR1 is KGHSH and CDR2 LQKENI. CDR3 in DNA: TGTGCCAGCCCAACTCGGTCACAGGGAGCGGAAAAACTGTTTTTT. Protein product: CASPTRSQGAEKLFF. The full variable domain, its missing parts supplied by reference TRBV18 and TRBJ1-4, is NAGVMQNPRHLVRRRGQEARLRCSPMKGHSHVYWYRQLPEEGLKFMVYLQKENIIDESGMPKERFSAEFPKEGPSILRIQQVVRGDSAAYFCASPTRSQGAEKLFFGSGTQLSVL.

The V and J genes are TRBV5-5 and TRBJ1-2; D is ambiguous. Germline CDR1 reads SGHKS; CDR2 reads YYEKEE (reference sequence). The CDR3 length is 12 residues. V was cut by 4 bases and J by 5 bases, with 9 bases left in between. Here the CDR3 DNA reads TGTGCCAGCAGCCCGGAGGCTTATGGCTACACCTTC. Amino acid sequence: CASSPEAYGYTF.

This clone was observed a handful of times. The V gene is TRBV9, the J gene TRBJ2-5, with D possibly being TRBD2 (5 bases). Trimming left V 3 bases short and J 5 bases short, with 20 bases between. CDR1 and CDR2 (germline): SGDLS, YYNGEE. This CDR3 region has 16 residues. The CDR3 here is CASSDPLGMGGETQYF. The CDR3 region has the DNA TGTGCCAGCAGCGACCCTCTTGGGATGGGCGGGGAGACCCAGTACTTC.

V usage is TRBV27 and J usage is TRBJ1-1; TRBD1 is a possible D gene (5 bases). The CDR3 spans 15 residues. Deletions cut 4 bases from V and 1 base from J, with 13 bases between. Per germline, CDR1 MNHEY and CDR2 SMNVEV (reference sequence). The CDR3 sequence is CASSSHGTGNTEAFF. The CDR3 nucleotides are TGTGCCAGCAGTTCGCACGGGACTGGGAACACTGAAGCTTTCTTT.

V gene TRBV27 combines with J gene TRBJ2-2, with D possibly matching TRBD2 (5 bases). CDR3 length equals 14 residues. Germline assignment: CDR1 MNHEY and CDR2 SMNVEV (reference sequence). V dropped 5 bases and J dropped 3 bases, with 10 bases sitting between them. The CDR3 DNA reads TGTGCCAGCAGTACCTTACTAGACACCGGGGAGCTGTTTTTT. Amino acid sequence: CASSTLLDTGELFF.

The J gene is TRBJ2-7, the V gene TRBV10-1, with 8 bases identical to TRBD1. CDR3 size: 15 residues. The germline V gene encodes CDR1 WNHNN and CDR2 SYGVQD (reference sequence). J gave up 3 bases and V 6 bases, and 10 bases lay outside the gene matches. CDR3 nucleotides: TGCGCCAGCAGCTCCGGACAGGGTGTGGGCTACGAGCAGTACTTC. As protein: CASSSGQGVGYEQYF.

The chain is built from TRBV7-2 and TRBJ2-1; 9 bases fit TRBD2. J gave up 4 bases and V 1 base, and 5 bases lay outside the gene matches. The CDR3 length is 16 residues. Germline CDR1 reads SGHTA; CDR2 reads FQGNSA. DNA for the CDR3: TGTGCCAGCAGCTTAGACGAGCGGGGGGCTTACAATGAGCAGTTCTTC. It codes for CASSLDERGAYNEQFF.

The V call is TRBV11-2, the J call TRBJ1-3; D perhaps matches TRBD1 (6 bases). V was trimmed by 4 bases and J by 0 bases, leaving 10 bases between them. CDR3 length equals 15 residues. Germline V gene sequence: CDR1 SGHAT, CDR2 FQNNGV. CDR3 sequence (DNA): TGTGCCAGCAGCTCGGACAGCCTCTCTGGAAACACCATATATTTT. Amino acids: CASSSDSLSGNTIYF.